These 9 T cell receptor beta chains came from one sample sequenced in a study of shared clonotypes between healthy human individuals. Libraries were prepared by immunoSEQ multiplex PCR; TCRdb keeps only in-frame clonotypes and omits some of them. Of around 1.1 million clones in the sample, 60% to 80% were seen once. The sample comprised memory CD4+ T cells from PBMCs. Described subset: CD45RA-negative fraction. Source of these receptors: a man between 18 and 35 years old in good health. Some clones in this sample may be carry-over from other donors' samples.

The rearrangement uses TRBV27 and TRBJ1-2, with D possibly TRBD1 on 5 matching bases. This CDR3 comprises 13 residues. V lost 2 bases, J lost 8 bases, and 12 bases lay in between. Germline lookup yields CDR1 MNHEY and CDR2 SMNVEV (reference sequence). CDR3 residues: CASSLDPGKGYTF. CDR3 bases: TGTGCCAGCAGTTTAGATCCAGGGAAGGGCTACACCTTC.

This clone was observed a single time. The chain uses TRBV6-6 and TRBJ1-1; D possibly corresponds to TRBD1 (5 bases). The CDR3 runs 13 residues. In germline, CDR1 is MNHNY, CDR2 SVGAGI (reference sequence). V was shortened by 2 bases and J by 7 bases, with 11 bases between the two germline ends. The CDR3 sequence is CASSYGGRLEAFF. In DNA, the CDR3 is TGTGCCAGCAGTTACGGGGGTCGTCTTGAAGCTTTCTTT.

About this clone itself: A clone one base away is much larger, so this may be a read error. The chain has TRBV11-1 and TRBJ2-5, with 12 bases that match TRBD2. The CDR3 contains 14 residues. Per the germline V gene, CDR1 is SGHAT and CDR2 is FQDESV (reference sequence). The V and J ends lost 3 bases and 4 bases, in that order; junction bases with no gene match: 0. In DNA, the CDR3 is TGTGCCAGCAGCTTGGGACTAGCGGGAGAGACCCAGTACTTC. This encodes CASSLGLAGETQYF.

The V gene is TRBV28, the J gene TRBJ2-3, with a weak D call TRBD2 (7 bases). V lost 6 bases and J 4 bases, leaving 17 bases between the germline ends. Germline-derived CDR1 and CDR2 are MDHEN and SYDVKM. The CDR3 is made up of 15 amino acids. CDR3 sequence reads: CASRPWGGGSDTQYF. The CDR3 nucleotides are TGTGCCAGCAGGCCTTGGGGGGGCGGCTCAGATACGCAGTATTTT.

The chain recombines TRBV30 with TRBJ1-3; D remains ambiguous. The V end was cut by 0 bases, the J end by 4 bases, with 10 bases between. CDR3 length: 14 residues. Germline V gene sequence: CDR1 GTSNPN, CDR2 SVGIG (reference sequence). CDR3 DNA: TGTGCCTGGAGTGTACCAGAGGCGGGAAACACCATATATTTT. Translating gives CAWSVPEAGNTIYF. Based on the CDR3 plus reference TRBV30 and TRBJ1-3, the full variable domain is SQTIHQWPATLVQPVGSPLSLECTVEGTSNPNLYWYRQAAGRGLQLLFYSVGIGQISSEVPQNLSASRPQDRQFILSSKKLLLSDSGFYLCAWSVPEAGNTIYFGEGSWLTVV.

This rearrangement joins TRBV5-1 to TRBJ2-3; TRBD1 matches 8 bases. CDR1 and CDR2 (germline): SGHRS, YFSETQ. This CDR3 is 16 amino acids long. V was clipped by 4 bases and J by 1 base; unmatched bases: 8. This CDR3 is CASSRVDRAGTDTQYF. The CDR3 coding sequence is TGCGCCAGCAGCCGGGTGGACAGGGCTGGCACAGATACGCAGTATTTT.

The chain links TRBV2 to TRBJ2-3, with TRBD2 as a possible D gene (6 bases). The germline gives CDR1 SNHLY, CDR2 FYNNEI. This CDR3 contains 16 residues. Trimming removed 7 bases at V and 4 bases at J, with 21 bases between. The CDR3 protein is CASTLVGGGGADTQYF. The CDR3 DNA reads as TGTGCCAGCACTCTCGTGGGGGGTGGAGGAGCAGATACGCAGTATTTT.

This clone came up a few times. This chain uses TRBV10-1 with TRBJ2-5; D is tentatively TRBD1 or TRBD2 (6 bases each). This CDR3 region has 15 residues. Germline assignment: CDR1 WNHNN and CDR2 SYGVQD (reference sequence). Trimming cost V 6 bases and J 2 bases, with 16 bases left between them. The CDR3, as DNA: TGCGCCAGCAGGGGGCTAAAGGGGGGACAAGAGACCCAGTACTTC. As protein: CASRGLKGGQETQYF.

Of note for this clone: A read error is possible here, since a much larger clone lies one base away. V and J are TRBV28 and TRBJ1-2, with D possibly TRBD1 on 5 matching bases. V lost 9 bases and J 2 bases, leaving 16 bases between the germline ends. Per the germline V gene, CDR1 is MDHEN and CDR2 is SYDVKM. The CDR3 is made up of 14 amino acids. CDR3 nucleotide sequence: TGTGCCAGATATTCCGGGACGCCGAACTATGGCTACACCTTC. It encodes CARYSGTPNYGYTF.